Listed below are T cell receptor beta chains from one sample, sequenced in a study of siplizumab effects on memory and regulatory T cells. The method was immunoSEQ multiplex PCR; TCRdb's version includes in-frame clones alone and lacks a portion of them. The data show tens of thousands of clones, under 95% seen once. Sequencing used CD8+ T cells sorted from blood. The receptors were sampled from a human donor in good health. CDR3s leave out the opening cysteine and the closing phenylalanine or tryptophan.

V	J	CDR3
TRBV5-4	TRBJ2-7	ASSLGRDSGYEQY
TRBV25-1	TRBJ2-2	ASSALVDGATGELF
TRBV19	TRBJ1-1	ASCTGSNTEAF
TRBV19	TRBJ1-4	ASSIRLSNEKLF
TRBV19	TRBJ1-1	ASSQDRASAF
TRBV10-1	TRBJ1-2	GAVWYGYT
TRBV29-1	TRBJ1-2	SGIGGRNGYT
TRBV5-8	TRBJ1-3	ASSYGTPTTIY
TRBV4-1	TRBJ2-1	ASSLYSGGVIYNEQF
TRBV15	TRBJ1-2	ATRGALDGYT
TRBV15	TRBJ2-1	ATSRDLSPPYNEQF
TRBV4-1	TRBJ2-7	ASSPTGRVNEQY
TRBV9	TRBJ2-5	ASSVTPLREVRETQY
TRBV10-3	TRBJ2-1	AISEYVTSGSNEQF
TRBV30	TRBJ2-3	AWSFGRASTDTQY
TRBV27	TRBJ2-5	ASSPRDTMQETQY
TRBV29-1	TRBJ2-7	SVQGLAGHPSYEQY
TRBV29-1	TRBJ2-1	SVREGYNEQF
TRBV6-5	TRBJ1-6	ASSWGQGSSPLH
TRBV7-9	TRBJ2-1	AIPREGNEQF